This entry lists 20 T cell receptor beta chains sequenced from one sample in a study of Graves' ophthalmopathy and Graves' hyperthyroidism (dated by TCRdb to 2017 to 2018). TCRdb names Illumina HiSeq 2000 as the instrument used. For repertoire sequencing, TCR beta CDR3 regions were amplified from RNA transcripts. HTBI primers and the Qiagen OneStep RT-PCR kit were used in a first-round RT-PCR, which was followed by a second-round multiplex PCR, size selection and purification. TCRdb reanalyzed the raw reads on its own, using fastp at Q25 for trimming and MiXCR for clone calling, and kept in-frame beta chains. Identical CDR3 protein sequences are pooled into one entry, listed with their most common genes and DNA. The sample data list more than 1,000,000 distinct CDR3 sequences, and 35% to 45% of these were observed just once. Of the sample, around 10% falls within the top ten clones. Specimen: peripheral blood or thyroid tissue (not recorded which). Receptor source: an adult man with Graves' hyperthyroidism.

The V and J genes are TRBV20-1 and TRBJ2-2, with TRBD2 matching over 7 bases. This CDR3 is built from 17 residues. The V gene end was trimmed by 0 bases and the J gene end by 0 bases; junction bases not matched to a gene: 7. Germline-derived CDR1 and CDR2 are DFQATT and SNEGSKA (reference sequence). DNA for the CDR3: TGCAGTGCTAGAGATAGGGTGGCGGGGGCGAACACCGGGGAGCTGTTTTTT. It yields the protein CSARDRVAGANTGELFF.

V usage is TRBV29-1 and J usage is TRBJ2-7; TRBD1 matches at 8 bases. The germline V gene has CDR1 SQVTM and CDR2 ANQGSEA. V gave up 0 bases and J gave up 4 bases; unmatched junction bases: 5. The CDR3 runs to 14 residues. The CDR3 loop reads CSVEDGDRTYEQYF. The CDR3 DNA sequence: TGCAGCGTTGAAGATGGGGACAGGACATACGAGCAGTACTTC.

In its sample, this clonotype was seen many times. The CDR3 sequence: CASSVEPGVKKLFF. The CDR3 nucleotides read TGTGCCAGCAGTGTGGAGCCCGGGGTGAAAAAACTGTTTTTT. The chain links TRBV2 to TRBJ1-4; D ambiguous. The CDR3 covers 14 residues. Germline CDR1 reads SNHLY; CDR2 reads FYNNEI. The V end was cut by 4 bases, the J end by 9 bases, with 15 bases between.

The chain carries TRBV20-1 and TRBJ1-1; D gene uncertain. Per the germline V gene, CDR1 is DFQATT and CDR2 is SNEGSKA (reference sequence). This CDR3 has 14 amino acids. V lost 6 bases and J 1 base, leaving 15 bases between the germline ends. The CDR3 nucleotides are TGCAGTGCCCCAGGACGTCCGAAGAACACTGAAGCTTTCTTT. The encoded protein is CSAPGRPKNTEAFF.

The chain recombines TRBV20-1 with TRBJ1-5; D uncertain. V lost 3 bases, J lost 2 bases, and 14 bases lay in between. The germline V gene has CDR1 DFQATT and CDR2 SNEGSKA (reference sequence). The CDR3 has 15 amino acids. CDR3 region: CSASFLLTRNQPQHF. In DNA, the CDR3 is TGCAGTGCTAGTTTCCTTTTAACGCGCAATCAGCCCCAGCATTTT.

The chain joins TRBV12-3 or TRBV12-4 to TRBJ2-2, with D possibly TRBD1 on 5 matching bases. Trimming left V 6 bases short and J 5 bases short, with 16 bases between. The CDR3 consists of 15 residues. Written as DNA, the CDR3 is TGTGCCAGCAGCTCCGCGCCAGGGCGAACCGGGGAGCTGTTTTTT. Protein product: CASSSAPGRTGELFF.

CDR3 region: CASSEDGEQYF. The CDR3 bases are TGCGCCAGCAGTGAGGACGGGGAGCAGTACTTC. The chain has TRBV10-2 and TRBJ2-7; unclear D gene. Trimming took 2 bases from V and 7 from J, leaving 6 bases between them. The CDR3 runs to 11 residues. Germline loops: CDR1 WSHSY, CDR2 SAAADI.

This clonotype was seen at least ten times. This chain joins TRBV9 and TRBJ1-4; D is perhaps TRBD1 (5 bases). V was trimmed by 0 bases and J by 7 bases, leaving 10 bases between them. This CDR3 has 14 residues. CDR1 and CDR2 (germline): SGDLS, YYNGEE. The CDR3 loop reads CASSVAGSSEKLFF. As DNA, the CDR3 is TGTGCCAGCAGCGTAGCAGGGTCCAGTGAAAAACTGTTTTTT.

This chain connects TRBV7-8 to TRBJ2-5, with 7 bases matching TRBD2. V lost 5 bases, J lost 0 bases, and 3 bases stayed unmatched. Germline CDR1 SGHVS, CDR2 FQNEAQ. The CDR3 extends over 14 amino acids. This chain's CDR3 is CASSEAGHQETQYF. Written as DNA, the CDR3 is TGTGCCAGCAGCGAAGCGGGACACCAAGAGACCCAGTACTTC.

The chain links TRBV24-1 to TRBJ2-2; no definite D call. CDR3 length: 14 residues. In germline, CDR1 is KGHDR, CDR2 SFDVKD. V was clipped by 7 bases and J by 1 base, with 9 bases between them. CDR3 protein: CATSRAGNTGELFF. DNA of the CDR3: TGTGCCACCAGCCGTGCAGGGAACACCGGGGAGCTGTTTTTT.

The gene calls are TRBV24-1 and TRBJ2-3; no clear D gene. The CDR3 has 14 residues. Germline V gene sequence: CDR1 KGHDR, CDR2 SFDVKD. Trimming removed 11 bases from V and 0 bases from J, with 14 bases in between. This chain's CDR3 is CASSPTTSTDTQYF. As DNA, the CDR3 is TGTGCCAGCAGCCCTACAACTAGCACAGATACGCAGTATTTT.

This clonotype was counted a few times. The chain has TRBV25-1 and TRBJ1-5; 8 nucleotides line up with TRBD1. Unmatched junction bases numbered 9, after V lost 8 bases and J lost 0 bases. The germline V gene encodes CDR1 MGHDK and CDR2 SYGVNS. The CDR3 totals 16 residues. This chain's CDR3 is CASAPGGRYSNQPQHF. For the CDR3, the DNA is TGTGCCAGCGCCCCAGGGGGCCGATATAGCAATCAGCCCCAGCATTTT.

V usage is TRBV25-1 and J usage is TRBJ1-2; the match to TRBD1 covers 11 bases. The germline V gene has CDR1 MGHDK and CDR2 SYGVNS. The CDR3 length is 11 residues. Germline trimming cut 8 bases from V and 7 bases from J; bases unmatched to any gene: 0. In nucleotides, the CDR3 is TGTGCCAGCGGACAGGGGGCTGGCTACACCTTC. This encodes CASGQGAGYTF.

The chain links TRBV20-1 to TRBJ2-7, with a possible D match to TRBD2 (6 bases). Per germline, CDR1 DFQATT and CDR2 SNEGSKA (reference sequence). V was pared by 7 bases and J by 0 bases, with 13 bases between. This CDR3 spans 13 amino acids. The DNA for the CDR3 is TGCAGTGGGGTAGCGGAGAGCTCCTACGAGCAGTACTTC. Amino acids: CSGVAESSYEQYF.

The chain is built from TRBV25-1 and TRBJ2-7; TRBD1 might be the D (6 bases). Germline CDR1 is MGHDK and CDR2 is SYGVNS. The CDR3 is 13 amino acids. CDR3 amino acids: CAREAGAAFEQYF. Written as DNA, the CDR3 is TGTGCTAGAGAGGCAGGGGCAGCCTTCGAGCAGTACTTC.

About this clonotype itself: This may arise from a read error, as a much more abundant clone is one base away. This rearrangement joins TRBV2 to TRBJ1-2; D is unresolved. The germline gives CDR1 SNHLY, CDR2 FYNNEI. The CDR3 contains 16 residues. The ends were cut back, 7 bases at V and 8 bases at J, with 26 bases in the middle. CDR3 coding DNA: TGTGCCAGCAATCCAATCCCAGCCCCGCCGGACCCGGGCTACACCTTC. Translating gives CASNPIPAPPDPGYTF.

At least ten counts were recorded for this clonotype. The chain employs TRBV6-2 or TRBV6-3 and TRBJ1-5; 7 bases map to TRBD1. Per the germline V gene, CDR1 is MNHEY and CDR2 is SVGEGT. Trimming at V came to 6 bases and at J to 3 bases, leaving 8 bases not matched to a gene. The CDR3 extends over 15 amino acids. The CDR3 spells CASSMGDSLNQPQHF. For the CDR3, the DNA is TGTGCCAGCAGCATGGGGGACAGTCTCAATCAGCCCCAGCATTTT.

The V call is TRBV10-3, the J call TRBJ1-1, with 7 bases that match TRBD1. J gave up 1 base and V 10 bases, and 9 bases lay outside the gene matches. The CDR3 is 14 residues long. Germline CDR1 and CDR2: ENHRY and SYGVKD. In DNA form, the CDR3 reads TGTGCCACCAGAAGACAGGGAGAGAACACTGAAGCTTTCTTT. Its translation: CATRRQGENTEAFF.

This clonotype occurred a few times. The chain combines TRBV7-3 with TRBJ2-2; D is uncertain. Germline V CDR1 and CDR2: SGHTA, FQGTGA. The V gene lost 2 bases and the J gene lost 1 base, with 5 bases spanning the gap. This CDR3 region has 14 residues. The CDR3 sequence is CASSLFQNTGELFF. The CDR3 DNA is TGTGCCAGCAGCTTATTCCAGAACACCGGGGAGCTGTTTTTT.

The V gene is TRBV20-1, the J gene TRBJ1-1; perhaps TRBD1 as D (5 bases). The CDR3 covers 13 residues. V was pared by 4 bases and J by 0 bases, with 9 bases between. Germline V gene lookup returns CDR1 DFQATT and CDR2 SNEGSKA (reference sequence). The CDR3 DNA is TGCAGTGCTAAGAAACAGGTGAACACTGAAGCTTTCTTT. It encodes CSAKKQVNTEAFF.